This T cell receptor beta chain was found in a study of siplizumab effects on memory and regulatory T cells. The CDR3 covers 13 residues. Between the trimmed V and J ends, which lost 5 bases and 8 bases, there was a span of 15 bases. The germline CDR1 and CDR2 sequences are LNHDA and SQIVND (reference sequence). Data came from immunoSEQ multiplex PCR; TCRdb stores just in-frame clones and leaves some out. The data show some 100,000 clones, around 95% seen once. The V gene is TRBV19, the J gene TRBJ1-2, with a possible D match to TRBD1 (5 bases). This receptor was obtained from a human donor in good health. Material for sequencing was Tregs sorted from blood. CDR3 amino acids: CASSDHQGGGYTF. The CDR3 nucleotides read TGTGCCAGTAGTGACCACCAGGGAGGAGGCTACACCTTC.